Following are 20 T cell receptor beta chains from one sample sequenced in a study of blood T cell repertoires in COVID-19. Sequencing was performed with immunoSEQ multiplex PCR; in TCRdb, only in-frame clones are kept and a portion is missing. The repertoire has about 160,000 clones, approximately 80% of them found once; the top ten carry 8% to 9.5%. The material sequenced was peripheral blood. These receptors were obtained from a woman older than 75 with active or convalescent COVID-19.

V usage is TRBV6-5 and J usage is TRBJ1-2, with TRBD1 matching over 8 bases. This CDR3 has 13 residues. V was clipped by 7 bases and J by 8 bases; unmatched bases: 9. Per germline, CDR1 MNHEY and CDR2 SVGAGI. The CDR3 coding sequence is TGTGCCAGCAAAGACAGGGGTTTGAGGGGCTACACCTTC. This sequence encodes CASKDRGLRGYTF.

The rearrangement joins TRBV19 to TRBJ2-1, with TRBD1 matching 8 bases. Germline CDR1 reads LNHDA; CDR2 reads SQIVND (reference sequence). The CDR3 covers 15 residues. V lost 7 bases and J lost 4; bases outside the gene matches: 9. The CDR3 protein is CASMGVGTGYNEQFF. The DNA of the CDR3 is TGTGCCAGTATGGGCGTCGGGACAGGATACAATGAGCAGTTCTTC.

The chain employs TRBV3-1 (or the pseudogene TRBV3-2) and TRBJ1-3; 8 bases fit TRBD1. Germline trimming cut 7 bases from V and 0 bases from J; bases unmatched to any gene: 11. The CDR3 has 17 amino acids. Germline loops: CDR1 LGHDT, CDR2 YNNKEL (reference sequence). The CDR3 sequence is CASNRGTGLLSGNTIYF. CDR3 DNA sequence: TGTGCCAGCAACCGAGGGACAGGACTTCTCTCTGGAAACACCATATATTTT.

This sequence joins TRBV6-2 or TRBV6-3 and TRBJ2-1; 7 bases map to TRBD2. CDR3 size: 15 residues. V gave up 4 bases and J gave up 5 bases; unmatched junction bases: 8. Germline V gene data show CDR1 as MNHEY and CDR2 as SVGEGT. The CDR3 region is CASSSSSGRDNEQFF. The CDR3 coding sequence is TGTGCCAGCAGTTCGAGTAGCGGGCGGGACAATGAGCAGTTCTTC.

The chain links TRBV7-2 to TRBJ1-2; 9 bases fit TRBD1. Germline CDR1 SGHTA, CDR2 FQGNSA. The CDR3 is made up of 13 amino acids. Losses at the gene ends were 4 bases for V and 6 bases for J; bases not matched to a gene: 3. CDR3 sequence (DNA): TGTGCCAGCAGCTCACAGGGGGCTGATGGCTACACCTTC. This encodes CASSSQGADGYTF.

V is TRBV7-9 and J is TRBJ1-5; TRBD1 might be the D (6 bases). The ends were cut back, 1 base at V and 7 bases at J, with 17 bases in the middle. This CDR3 has 16 amino acids. The germline V gene has CDR1 SEHNR and CDR2 FQNEAQ (reference sequence). The CDR3 DNA sequence: TGTGCCAGCAGCTTAGAGGTAGCAGGGGAGGGCCAGCCCCAGCATTTT. As protein: CASSLEVAGEGQPQHF.

The chain recombines TRBV10-3 with TRBJ1-1, with 7 bases identical to TRBD1. The CDR3 consists of 16 residues. Germline lookup yields CDR1 ENHRY and CDR2 SYGVKD. V trimming: 3 bases; J trimming: 0 bases; junction bases outside the gene matches: 7. The CDR3 is CAISETPGGMNTEAFF. CDR3 sequence (DNA): TGTGCCATCAGTGAAACACCAGGGGGAATGAACACTGAAGCTTTCTTT.

The V call is TRBV7-2, the J call TRBJ1-3, with TRBD1 identical over 11 bases. CDR3 length: 18 amino acids. J gave up 4 bases and V 2 bases, and 10 bases lay outside the gene matches. From germline, CDR1 is SGHTA and CDR2 FQGNSA. CDR3 sequence (DNA): TGTGCCAGCAGCTTATTGGGCTTGGGACAGGGGGGCGGAAACACCATATATTTT. It yields the protein CASSLLGLGQGGGNTIYF.

This rearrangement joins TRBV29-1 to TRBJ2-5, with TRBD2 as a possible D gene (6 bases). Germline assignment: CDR1 SQVTM and CDR2 ANQGSEA. V was pared by 6 bases and J by 4 bases, with 15 bases between. The CDR3 length is 13 residues. In DNA form, the CDR3 reads TGCAGCGTCCGGGGGTGGGGTGGAGAGACCCAGTACTTC. As protein: CSVRGWGGETQYF.

The V gene is TRBV6-2 or TRBV6-3, the J gene TRBJ1-6; D not resolved. V lost 6 bases, J lost 8 bases, and 8 bases lay in between. CDR1 is MNHEY, CDR2 SVGEGT, per germline. The CDR3 extends over 12 amino acids. The chain's CDR3 is CASSDNDSPLHF. CDR3 bases: TGTGCCAGCAGCGACAATGATTCACCCCTCCACTTT.

This chain uses TRBV19 with TRBJ1-5; tentatively, D is TRBD1 (6 bases). V was clipped by 4 bases and J by 4 bases, with 17 bases between them. This CDR3 is 16 amino acids long. Germline CDR1 is LNHDA and CDR2 is SQIVND (reference sequence). The CDR3 reads CASSTTLWTVNQPQHF. The CDR3 DNA follows: TGTGCCAGTAGTACAACCCTCTGGACAGTGAATCAGCCCCAGCATTTT.

CDR3: CASSAGMGTGNSPLHF. DNA for the CDR3: TGTGCCAGCAGTGCGGGGATGGGGACAGGCAATTCACCCCTCCACTTT. J is TRBJ1-6 and V is TRBV6-1; 8 nucleotides align to TRBD1. The V gene end was trimmed by 4 bases and the J gene end by 7 bases; junction bases not matched to a gene: 9. The length of the CDR3 is 16 residues. Germline V CDR1 and CDR2: MNHNS, SASEGT.

The chain is built from TRBV12-3 or TRBV12-4 and TRBJ2-1; 7 nucleotides align to TRBD2. Trimming cost V 4 bases and J 7 bases; bases outside gene matches: 1. The CDR3 totals 12 residues. CDR3 residues: CASSWGGNEQFF. Here the CDR3 DNA reads TGTGCCAGCAGTTGGGGGGGAAATGAGCAGTTCTTC.

The chain recombines TRBV6-2 or TRBV6-3 with TRBJ1-5, with TRBD1 identical over 7 bases. This CDR3 has 14 amino acids. Germline-derived CDR1 and CDR2 are MNHEY and SVGEGT. Germline trimming cut 1 base from V and 6 bases from J; bases unmatched to any gene: 3. The CDR3 protein is CASSYLGDSQPQHF. CDR3 DNA: TGTGCCAGCAGTTACTTGGGGGACAGTCAGCCCCAGCATTTT.

The CDR3 loop reads CASSHRDRANEKLFF. CDR3 coding DNA: TGCGCCAGCAGCCACCGGGACAGGGCTAATGAAAAACTGTTTTTT. The chain uses TRBV4-1 and TRBJ1-4, with 9 bases identical to TRBD1. The J segment lost 3 bases and the V segment lost 3 bases, leaving 2 bases of the junction unmatched. Germline lookup yields CDR1 MGHRA and CDR2 YSYEKL. CDR3 size: 15 residues.

This chain connects TRBV6-5 to TRBJ1-4; D possibly corresponds to TRBD1 (5 bases). CDR1 is MNHEY, CDR2 SVGAGI, per germline. Trimming removed 2 bases at V and 5 bases at J, with 12 bases between. CDR3 length equals 15 residues. The CDR3 nucleotides read TGTGCCAGCAGTTACGCGGGACGGAAAAATGAAAAACTGTTTTTT. It yields the protein CASSYAGRKNEKLFF.

The V call is TRBV6-5, the J call TRBJ1-3; D gene uncertain. Germline V gene lookup returns CDR1 MNHEY and CDR2 SVGAGI. This CDR3 region has 16 residues. V lost 0 bases and J lost 4, with 13 bases in between. The CDR3 nucleotides read TGTGCCAGCAGTTACTCGGGAGGAAGTAGCGGAAACACCATATATTTT. Amino acids: CASSYSGGSSGNTIYF.

The rearrangement uses TRBV6-2 or TRBV6-3 and TRBJ2-1, with 8 nucleotides matching TRBD1. This CDR3 has 15 amino acids. The junction had 5 bases not matched to a gene; V was cut back by 5 bases and J by 2 bases. Per germline, CDR1 MNHEY and CDR2 SVGEGT. The CDR3 region has the DNA TGTGCCAGCAGTCCGACAGGGGACCCCTACAATGAGCAGTTCTTC. Amino acid sequence: CASSPTGDPYNEQFF.

The V call is TRBV18, the J call TRBJ2-4; 7 bases agree with TRBD1. This CDR3 comprises 14 residues. Germline V CDR1 and CDR2: KGHSH, LQKENI. After removal of 0 bases from V and 4 bases from J, the junction contained 0 bases not matched to a gene. CDR3: CASSPPGQKNIQYF. In DNA form, the CDR3 reads TGTGCCAGCTCACCACCGGGACAGAAAAACATTCAGTACTTC. The complete variable domain, with remaining parts taken from reference TRBV18 and TRBJ2-4, reads NAGVMQNPRHLVRRRGQEARLRCSPMKGHSHVYWYRQLPEEGLKFMVYLQKENIIDESGMPKERFSAEFPKEGPSILRIQQVVRGDSAAYFCASSPPGQKNIQYFGAGTRLSVL.

The chain has TRBV5-1 and TRBJ2-1; the D is unclear. The CDR3 length is 12 residues. Deletions cut 0 bases from V and 7 bases from J, with 5 bases between. Germline loops: CDR1 SGHRS, CDR2 YFSETQ. CDR3: CASSLALNEQFF. For the CDR3, the DNA is TGCGCCAGCAGCTTGGCCTTAAATGAGCAGTTCTTC.